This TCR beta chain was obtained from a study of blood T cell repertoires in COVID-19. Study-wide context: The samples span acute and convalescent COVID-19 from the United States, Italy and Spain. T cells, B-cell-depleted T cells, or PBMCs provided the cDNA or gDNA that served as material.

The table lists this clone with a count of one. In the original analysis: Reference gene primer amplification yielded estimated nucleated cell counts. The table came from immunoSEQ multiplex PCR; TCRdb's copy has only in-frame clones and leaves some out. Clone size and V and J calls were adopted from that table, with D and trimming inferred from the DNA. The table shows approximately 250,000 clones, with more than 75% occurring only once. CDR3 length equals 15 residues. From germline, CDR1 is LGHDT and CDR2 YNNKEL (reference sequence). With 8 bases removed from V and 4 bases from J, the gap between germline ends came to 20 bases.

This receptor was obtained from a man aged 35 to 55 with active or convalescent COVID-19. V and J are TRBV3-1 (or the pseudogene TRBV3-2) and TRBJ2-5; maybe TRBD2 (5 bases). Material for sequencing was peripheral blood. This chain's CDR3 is CASEAASLSSETQYF. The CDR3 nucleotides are TGTGCCAGCGAAGCGGCTTCCTTGTCGTCAGAGACCCAGTACTTC.